The entry below describes one T cell receptor beta chain. The data belong to a study of OX40 agonist ivuxolimab in advanced cancers. CDR3 size: 15 residues. The V gene end was trimmed by 0 bases and the J gene end by 2 bases; junction bases not matched to a gene: 2. CDR1 and CDR2 from the germline V gene are SGHNT and YYREEE (reference sequence). Data came from immunoSEQ multiplex PCR; TCRdb stores just in-frame clones and leaves some out. The table has 15,000 to 20,000 clones, roughly four fifths seen once. The genes are TRBV5-4 and TRBJ2-3; TRBD1 matches at 8 bases. Sequencing used CD4+ or CD8+ T cells sorted from blood, obtained in a trial of the OX40 agonist ivuxolimab. This TCR was recovered from an adult with an advanced solid tumor such as melanoma, head and neck, liver or kidney cancer. The DNA of the CDR3 is TGTGCCAGCAGCTTGGACAGGGGGGTCACAGATACGCAGTATTTT. This encodes CASSLDRGVTDTQYF.